The T cell receptor (beta chain) under discussion was sequenced for a study of early T cells in non-severe SARS-CoV-2 infection. Across the study: Investigators sequenced bulk RNA drawn from unsorted whole blood, and chains remained unpaired.

Unique molecular identifiers (one per individual cDNA molecule) were attached. TCRdb processed the 5' RACE reads anew with MiXCR; each CDR3 protein has one entry. The profile shows tens of thousands of distinct CDR3 sequences, 12% of them singletons. The CDR3 runs 14 residues. CDR1 and CDR2 from the germline V gene are SGHRS and YFSETQ. V trimming: 4 bases; J trimming: 7 bases; junction bases outside the gene matches: 5. The clonotype was recovered from an adult who was a healthcare worker with PCR-confirmed SARS-CoV-2 infection or an uninfected control (not recorded which). This chain joins TRBV5-1 and TRBJ2-2; 9 nucleotides agree with TRBD1. Sequenced sample: whole blood. This CDR3 is CASSGGQGIGELFF. The DNA of the CDR3 is TGCGCCAGCAGCGGGGGACAGGGAATCGGGGAGCTGTTTTTT.